This T cell receptor beta chain originates from a study of somatic mutations in cytotoxic T cells in rheumatoid arthritis (TCRdb year 2017). About the investigation overall: Some T-cell populations stained with V beta antibodies were sorted by flow on a FACSAria II or Sony SH800 to nearly 100% purity, with sorted V beta1+ cells additionally subjected to TCRB sequencing. In newly diagnosed rheumatoid arthritis without treatment, the study examined if expanded CD8+ T-cell clones harbor somatic mutations, relying on TCRB deep sequencing to characterize clonality. The median ages of the patient and control groups were essentially identical. For 60 or so rheumatoid arthritis patients and roughly 22 healthy controls, TCRB deep sequencing was carried out. The investigation overall reported the following: CD8+ T-cell clonality in rheumatoid arthritis patients was not significantly different from that in age-matched healthy controls. It was unknown which antigens the expanded CD8+ clones targeted, and their absence from virus-specific databases did not exclude viral specificity. An increase of CD8+ clonality with age was seen in patients (Spearman r ~ 0.49) but not in healthy controls. In about an eighth of the roughly 60 patients the largest CD8+ clone exceeded 20% of CD8+ cells, and several identical CD8+ TCRB sequences were shared between blood and synovial fluid.

Sequencing of TCRB CDR3 was done on genomic DNA with the immunoSEQ assay. On the study's bioinformatics: Only productive TCRB rearrangements were included in the analyses. Clonality was expressed as a Shannon entropy-based productive clonality index, with each clone defined by a unique TCRB CDR3 sequence. Repertoire overlap between two samples was calculated from the template counts of each clone relative to total templates per sample. V-gene usage measured by flow cytometry correlated with TCRB sequencing V-gene usage, with a Spearman r of roughly 0.55. This immuneACCESS table, as held by TCRdb, lists in-frame sequences with V and J called but not all clones. Of the missing ones, under half trace to an unresolved V gene in checked studies; the others have no known cause. D and trimming come from the DNA, and the V and J calls and clone size come from that table. The sample data list approximately 7,000 clones, and roughly 55% of these were observed just once. Roughly 21% of the sample belongs to the ten largest clones.

To note about this clone: Its antigen is still unknown. No base quality values were provided; no much bigger clone lies one nucleotide off.

The roughly 20 healthy controls were blood donors whose buffy coats were used; they had a median age of approximately 61 years (range roughly 20-70), and 45% to 65% were female. CD4+ and CD8+ cells were isolated by positive magnetic bead selection on an AutoMACS, and purity was checked by flow cytometry. Ficoll-Paque PLUS density gradient separation was used to isolate peripheral blood mononuclear cells. DNA was extracted from CD4-enriched, CD8-enriched or PBMC samples with Nucleospin Tissue or Tissue XS kits and quantified with a Qubit 2.0 fluorometer. The receptor comes from a woman aged 40 to 50 in good health. Sequencing input: CD8+ T cells sorted from blood.

In nucleotides, the sequence is TGTGCCAGCGCCCGGGACGCATACAATGAGCAGTTCTTC. This encodes CASARDAYNEQFF. The chain is encoded by TRBV27 joined to TRBJ2-1; the D gene may be TRBD1 or TRBD2, since each aligns over 5 bases. Including cysteine and phenylalanine, the CDR3 has 13 amino acids. The entry retains the CDR3 DNA only, 39 bases that are in frame from base 1. The germline ends are 12 bases apart after V is trimmed by 8 bases and J by 4 bases. Sequences MNHEY (CDR1) and SMNVEV (CDR2) are obtained from the germline V gene (reference sequence).